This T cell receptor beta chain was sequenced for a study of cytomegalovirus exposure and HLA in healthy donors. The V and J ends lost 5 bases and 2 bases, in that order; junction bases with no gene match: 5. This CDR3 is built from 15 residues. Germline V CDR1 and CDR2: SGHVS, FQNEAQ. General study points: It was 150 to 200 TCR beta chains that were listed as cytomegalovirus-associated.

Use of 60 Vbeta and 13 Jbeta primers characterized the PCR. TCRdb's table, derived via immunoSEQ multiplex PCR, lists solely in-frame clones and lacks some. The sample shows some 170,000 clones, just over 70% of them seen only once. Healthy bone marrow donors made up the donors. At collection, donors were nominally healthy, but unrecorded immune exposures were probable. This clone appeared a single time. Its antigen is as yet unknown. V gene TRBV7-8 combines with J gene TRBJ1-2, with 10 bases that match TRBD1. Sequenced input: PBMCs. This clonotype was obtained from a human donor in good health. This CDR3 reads CASSPDRGLNYGYTF. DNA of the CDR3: TGTGCCAGCAGCCCGGACAGGGGGTTAAACTATGGCTACACCTTC.